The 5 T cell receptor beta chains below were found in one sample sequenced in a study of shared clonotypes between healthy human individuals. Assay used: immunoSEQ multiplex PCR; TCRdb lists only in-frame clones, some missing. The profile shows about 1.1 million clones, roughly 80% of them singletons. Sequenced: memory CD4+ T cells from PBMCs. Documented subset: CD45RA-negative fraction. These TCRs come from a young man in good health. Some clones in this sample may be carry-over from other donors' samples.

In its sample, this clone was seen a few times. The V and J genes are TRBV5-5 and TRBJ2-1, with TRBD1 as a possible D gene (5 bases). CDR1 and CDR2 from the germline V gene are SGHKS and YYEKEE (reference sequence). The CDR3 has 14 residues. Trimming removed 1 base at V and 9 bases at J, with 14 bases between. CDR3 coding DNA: TGTGCCAGCAGCTTGCAGAAGGGGATACTTGAGCAGTTCTTC. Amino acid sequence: CASSLQKGILEQFF.

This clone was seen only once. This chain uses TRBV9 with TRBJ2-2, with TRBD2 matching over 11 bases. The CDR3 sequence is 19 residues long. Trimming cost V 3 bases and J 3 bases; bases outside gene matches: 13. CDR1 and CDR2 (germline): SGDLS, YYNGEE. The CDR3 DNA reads TGTGCCAGCAGCGCCGTGGCTAGCGGGAGGCGGGGTGACACCGGGGAGCTGTTTTTT. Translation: CASSAVASGRRGDTGELFF.

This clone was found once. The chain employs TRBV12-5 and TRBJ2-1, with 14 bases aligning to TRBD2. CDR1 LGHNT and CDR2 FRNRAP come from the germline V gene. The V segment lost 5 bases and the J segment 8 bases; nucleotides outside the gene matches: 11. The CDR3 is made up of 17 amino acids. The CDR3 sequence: CASGQGLAGVPWDEQFF. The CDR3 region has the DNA TGTGCTAGTGGTCAGGGACTAGCGGGGGTCCCATGGGATGAGCAGTTCTTC.

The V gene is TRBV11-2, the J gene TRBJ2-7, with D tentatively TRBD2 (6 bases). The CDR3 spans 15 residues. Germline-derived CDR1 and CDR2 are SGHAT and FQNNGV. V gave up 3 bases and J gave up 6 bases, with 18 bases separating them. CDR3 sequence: CASSFSGGVEGEQYF. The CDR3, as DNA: TGTGCCAGCAGCTTTAGTGGAGGGGTGGAGGGCGAGCAGTACTTC.

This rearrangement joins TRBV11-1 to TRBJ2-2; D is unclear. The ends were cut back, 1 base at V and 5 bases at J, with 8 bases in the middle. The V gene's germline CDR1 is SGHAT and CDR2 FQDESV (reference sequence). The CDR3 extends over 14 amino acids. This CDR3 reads CASSLDLFTGELFF. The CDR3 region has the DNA TGTGCCAGCAGCTTAGACCTTTTTACCGGGGAGCTGTTTTTT.